Following are 2 T cell receptor beta chains from one sample sequenced in a study of blood T cells in healthy people across ages. Then a second PCR, running about 6 to 11 cycles, was carried out with a sample-barcoded 5' primer and a J-beta primer mix. TCRdb re-derived calls from the 5' RACE reads in MiXCR, one entry per CDR3 protein. The data hold fewer than 650,000 distinct CDR3 sequences, with 27% observed a single time. The same data also went into a second study, on T cells of mothers and their children.

The sample consisted of blood. The receptor set was obtained from a boy under 10 years old in good health.

J is TRBJ2-5 and V is TRBV20-1; D is unclear. Germline V CDR1 and CDR2: DFQATT, SNEGSKA (reference sequence). Trimming took 3 bases from V and 5 from J, leaving 10 bases between them. This CDR3 comprises 12 residues. The CDR3 loop is CSASSARETQYF. The CDR3 bases are TGCAGTGCTAGCTCAGCACGCGAGACCCAGTACTTC.

The sample holds a few counts of this clonotype. The V gene is TRBV27, the J gene TRBJ2-1; 11 bases map to TRBD2. CDR1 and CDR2 (germline): MNHEY, SMNVEV (reference sequence). J gave up 9 bases and V 7 bases, and 14 bases lay outside the gene matches. The CDR3 spans 16 residues. This CDR3 is CASTTPGVAGGFEQFF. In DNA, the CDR3 is TGTGCCAGCACCACCCCGGGGGTAGCGGGAGGGTTTGAGCAGTTCTTC.